This section outlines one TCR beta chain sequence together with its context. The data originate from a study of blood T cell repertoires in COVID-19. Authors' processing steps: Nucleated cell number was recorded as an estimate derived from reference gene primer amplification. Clones were sequenced by immunoSEQ multiplex PCR, and TCRdb holds only the in-frame ones, with some missing. V and J calls and clone size are copied from that table; D and trimming were computed from the DNA. The sample records some 190,000 clones, roughly 85% being singletons. Sample: peripheral blood. This clonotype was obtained from a man in his 60s with acute or convalescent COVID-19.

CDR3 coding DNA: TGTGCCAGCAGCCATGGAAGCGGGAGGGCCGGATCTGAGCAGTTCTTC. The encoded protein is CASSHGSGRAGSEQFF. The rearrangement uses TRBV3-1 (or the pseudogene TRBV3-2) and TRBJ2-1; 10 nucleotides match TRBD2. The CDR3 is made up of 16 amino acids. Germline lookup yields CDR1 LGHDT and CDR2 YNNKEL (reference sequence). The V and J ends lost 3 bases and 9 bases, in that order; junction bases with no gene match: 11.